What follows are 10 T cell receptor beta chains derived from one specimen sequenced in a study of cytomegalovirus exposure and HLA in healthy donors. Amplification used 60 Vbeta primers and 13 Jbeta primers. Profiling relied on immunoSEQ multiplex PCR, and the TCRdb table lists in-frame clones only, not all of them. The table shows about 270,000 clones, with just over 70% occurring only once. The sample comprised PBMCs. Receptor source: a female donor in good health and CMV-seronegative.

This chain connects TRBV7-2 to TRBJ2-3; TRBD2 is a possible D gene (5 bases). V lost 9 bases, J lost 0 bases, and 13 bases lay in between. This CDR3 comprises 14 residues. Germline V CDR1 and CDR2: SGHTA, FQGNSA. The CDR3 is CASGEYTSTDTQYF. The CDR3 coding sequence is TGTGCCAGTGGGGAGTACACTAGCACAGATACGCAGTATTTT.

The chain links TRBV7-9 to TRBJ1-1; the D gene is possibly TRBD1 (5 bases). V was clipped by 4 bases and J by 3 bases, with 9 bases between them. CDR3 length: 13 amino acids. The V gene's germline CDR1 is SEHNR and CDR2 FQNEAQ (reference sequence). DNA of the CDR3: TGTGCCAGCAGCTCTAGACAGTACACTGAAGCTTTCTTT. This sequence encodes CASSSRQYTEAFF.

The chain combines TRBV28 with TRBJ2-2; D may be TRBD1 (6 bases). The V end lost 9 bases, the J end lost 1 base, and 15 bases lay between the germline ends. The germline gives CDR1 MDHEN, CDR2 SYDVKM. The CDR3 covers 15 residues. The DNA for the CDR3 is TGTGCCAGTTCAACCGGGACACTGAACACCGGGGAGCTGTTTTTT. It encodes CASSTGTLNTGELFF.

This rearrangement joins TRBV23-1 to TRBJ1-5; the D is unclear. TRBV23-1 is noted as an ORF with a role that remains uncertain. The length of the CDR3 is 12 residues. The germline V and J ends were trimmed by 4 bases and 5 bases, with 6 bases remaining between them. This chain's CDR3 is CASSLGDQPQHF. Here the CDR3 DNA reads TGCGCCAGCAGTCTGGGAGATCAGCCCCAGCATTTT.

The chain is built from TRBV18 and TRBJ1-3; weak D call: TRBD1 (5 bases). Germline V CDR1 and CDR2: KGHSH, LQKENI. V dropped 0 bases and J dropped 4 bases, with 10 bases sitting between them. This CDR3 spans 15 amino acids. CDR3 sequence: CASSPPGDFGNTIYF. CDR3 sequence (DNA): TGTGCCAGCTCACCACCGGGGGACTTCGGAAACACCATATATTTT. Full variable domain (rest looked up from reference TRBV18 and TRBJ1-3): NAGVMQNPRHLVRRRGQEARLRCSPMKGHSHVYWYRQLPEEGLKFMVYLQKENIIDESGMPKERFSAEFPKEGPSILRIQQVVRGDSAAYFCASSPPGDFGNTIYFGEGSWLTVV.

As concerns this clone: One end of the junction is discordant with germline, which a read error may explain. J is TRBJ2-5 and V is TRBV2, with 7 positions matching TRBD1. The CDR3 is 17 amino acids. Germline V lookup: CDR1 SNHLY, CDR2 FYNNEI. The CDR3 region has the DNA TGTGCCAGCAGTCAAGCTAAGGGACAGCTTTTACAAGAGACCCAGTACTTC. Protein sequence: CASSQAKGQLLQETQYF.

A few counts support this clone. V and J are TRBV6-1 and TRBJ2-4; perhaps TRBD1 as D (5 bases). Trimming took 6 bases from V and 1 from J, leaving 10 bases between them. The CDR3 spans 14 residues. Germline assignment: CDR1 MNHNS and CDR2 SASEGT. The CDR3 DNA follows: TGTGCCAGCAGCCCGCCAGGGGCCAAAAACATTCAGTACTTC. Amino acids: CASSPPGAKNIQYF.

The rearrangement links TRBV6-6 to TRBJ1-4, with a weak D call TRBD1 (5 bases). The germline V and J ends were trimmed by 3 bases and 1 base, with 6 bases remaining between them. CDR3 size: 14 residues. The V gene's germline CDR1 is MNHNY and CDR2 SVGAGI (reference sequence). The CDR3 sequence: CASSYQGTNEKLFF. For the CDR3, the DNA is TGTGCCAGCAGTTATCAGGGAACTAATGAAAAACTGTTTTTT.

The rearrangement joins TRBV2 to TRBJ2-1, with TRBD2 matching 10 bases. The CDR3 has 13 amino acids. CDR1 is SNHLY, CDR2 FYNNEI, per germline. The V and J ends lost 8 bases and 9 bases, in that order; junction bases with no gene match: 7. For the CDR3, the DNA is TGTGCCAGCGGAATAGCGGGAGGTGTTGAGCAGTTCTTC. Translating gives CASGIAGGVEQFF.

The chain has TRBV4-1 and TRBJ2-5; D is undetermined. Germline lookup yields CDR1 MGHRA and CDR2 YSYEKL. CDR3 length equals 15 residues. With 0 bases removed from V and 1 base from J, the gap between germline ends came to 9 bases. CDR3 in DNA: TGCGCCAGCAGCCAAGAAGGTTGGGCCCAAGAGACCCAGTACTTC. The encoded protein is CASSQEGWAQETQYF.